The clone carrying this T cell receptor (beta chain) was recorded many times. Its target is unknown. In TCRdb, the 5' RACE reads were re-called with MiXCR into one record per CDR3 protein. The sample records under 40,000 distinct CDR3 sequences, roughly 7.2% being singletons. The sample is drawn from a study of T-cell memory formation after mild COVID-19. This CDR3 has 16 amino acids. Trimming cost V 2 bases and J 5 bases, with 17 bases left between them. CDR1 is MNHEY and CDR2 is SMNVEV in the germline V gene (reference sequence). The study, taken as a whole, reports: CD4+ contracting clones were mainly CM and EM; CD8+ ones, EMRA. Some responding clones appeared in pre-infection memory, suggesting cross-reactive memory joined.

The sample consisted of PBMCs or a T cell subset sorted from them (not recorded which). The origin of this receptor is a man aged 18 to 35 who had mild COVID-19 (a few samples of this study predate the infection). Cell type and time point are not known. The V call is TRBV27, the J call TRBJ2-3; D perhaps matches TRBD2 (6 bases). This chain's CDR3 is CASSLGVSSVRDTQYF. The CDR3 region has the DNA TGTGCCAGCAGTTTAGGCGTGTCTAGCGTGAGAGATACGCAGTATTTT.